This is a list of T cell receptor beta chains from one sample in a study of T cells after yellow fever vaccination. TCRdb reprocessed the 5' RACE reads via MiXCR and lists one record per CDR3 protein. The data show just over 300,000 distinct CDR3 sequences, more than 3% seen once. Sample: PBMCs, taken on the day of the yellow fever booster vaccination. The source of these receptors is a young man who received the YFV17D yellow fever vaccine. Both conserved end residues are part of each CDR3. D genes are given only for firm matches. The size of a clone is reported for some rows only, either as once, few or many, or as a class for expanded clones.

v_gene	d_gene	j_gene	len	abundance	CDR3aa	CDR3nt
TRBV20-1	TRBD1	TRBJ2-7	14	many	CSARGDREAYEQYF	TGCAGTGCTAGGGGGGACAGGGAAGCCTACGAGCAGTACTTC
TRBV18	-	TRBJ1-1	14	-	CASSPSGTYTEAFF	TGTGCCAGCTCACCGTCCGGGACCTACACTGAAGCTTTCTTT
TRBV5-1	-	TRBJ2-4	18	many	CASSSHWTASRAKNIQYF	TGCGCCAGCAGCTCTCACTGGACGGCCTCACGAGCCAAAAACATTCAGTACTTC
TRBV7-2	-	TRBJ2-5	15	many	CASSVTTGRKETQYF	TGTGCCAGCAGCGTTACCACGGGGCGAAAAGAGACCCAGTACTTC
TRBV5-1	-	TRBJ2-1	13	few	CASSSVSYNEQFF	TGCGCCAGCAGCTCAGTATCCTACAATGAGCAGTTCTTC
TRBV4-3	-	TRBJ2-7	15	few	CASSRGGRSGDEQYF	TGCGCCAGCAGCCGAGGGGGCCGCTCGGGGGACGAGCAGTACTTC
TRBV15	-	TRBJ2-5	16	few	CATSRDIWTEQETQYF	TGTGCCACCAGCAGAGATATTTGGACAGAGCAAGAGACCCAGTACTTC
TRBV15	TRBD2	TRBJ2-3	20	many	CATSRLGPETSGLSTDTQYF	TGTGCCACCAGCAGATTGGGCCCCGAGACTAGCGGTCTGAGCACAGATACGCAGTATTTT
TRBV4-3	TRBD2	TRBJ2-7	18	many	CASSHQLGTAGEPYEQYF	TGCGCCAGCAGCCACCAACTCGGGACTGCGGGGGAGCCCTACGAGCAGTACTTC
TRBV7-9	-	TRBJ1-5	17	few	CASSLVGVQGLNQPQHF	TGTGCCAGCAGCTTAGTGGGGGTACAGGGTTTAAATCAGCCCCAGCATTTT
TRBV29-1	-	TRBJ1-1	13	many	CSAMTGLNTEAFF	TGCAGCGCAATGACAGGTCTGAACACTGAAGCTTTCTTT
TRBV13	-	TRBJ2-3	13	many	CASSRRGTDTQYF	TGTGCCAGCAGCCGCAGGGGCACAGATACGCAGTATTTT
TRBV4-1	TRBD2	TRBJ2-2	16	-	CASSQDTGLGPGELFF	TGCGCCAGCAGCCAAGATACGGGACTAGGGCCCGGGGAGCTGTTTTTT
TRBV4-3	TRBD1	TRBJ2-1	15	-	CASSQGRQGTNEQFF	TGCGCCAGCAGCCAAGGGAGACAGGGAACCAATGAGCAGTTCTTC
TRBV4-1	TRBD1	TRBJ1-1	18	-	CASSQAPGQGAGQGEAFF	TGCGCCAGCAGCCAGGCGCCGGGACAGGGGGCAGGGCAGGGTGAAGCTTTCTTT
TRBV5-1	TRBD1	TRBJ2-2	13	many	CASRRTGTGELFF	TGCGCCAGCCGACGGACAGGGACCGGGGAGCTGTTTTTT
TRBV7-2	TRBD1	TRBJ2-2	17	many	CASSEGQGWAAVGELFF	TGTGCCAGCAGCGAGGGACAGGGTTGGGCTGCAGTAGGGGAGCTGTTTTTT
TRBV4-3	-	TRBJ2-3	15	-	CASSQDAGYPDTQYF	TGCGCCAGCAGCCAAGATGCAGGATACCCAGATACGCAGTATTTT
TRBV5-1	TRBD1	TRBJ2-1	13	many	CASSPGQGNEQFF	TGCGCCAGCAGCCCTGGACAGGGCAATGAGCAGTTCTTC
TRBV4-1	TRBD1	TRBJ2-4	16	many	CASSQEPGGTKNIQYF	TGCGCCAGCAGCCAAGAGCCAGGGGGTACCAAAAACATTCAGTACTTC
TRBV20-1	TRBD2	TRBJ2-1	12	few	CSIAGGNNEQFF	TGCAGCATAGCGGGGGGTAACAATGAGCAGTTCTTC
TRBV4-1	-	TRBJ2-5	15	few	CASSQDLSRGETQYF	TGCGCCAGCAGCCAAGATCTGTCCCGCGGGGAGACCCAGTACTTC
TRBV11-1	-	TRBJ1-1	12	few	CASSFMGRIAFF	TGTGCCAGCAGCTTCATGGGTCGTATAGCTTTCTTT
TRBV6-2/TRBV6-3	TRBD1	TRBJ2-1	13	few	CASKSDRSNEQFF	TGTGCCAGCAAATCGGACAGGTCTAATGAGCAGTTCTTC
TRBV6-6	-	TRBJ1-2	15	few	CASSYPSAPNYGYTF	TGTGCCAGCAGTTACCCTTCGGCCCCTAACTATGGCTACACCTTC
TRBV25-1	TRBD2	TRBJ2-1	16	few	CASSDPGGGSYNEQFF	TGTGCCAGCAGTGATCCGGGAGGGGGCTCCTACAATGAGCAGTTCTTC
TRBV5-1	-	TRBJ2-2	14	-	CASSLDLNTGELFF	TGCGCCAGCAGCTTGGATCTGAACACCGGGGAGCTGTTTTTT
TRBV29-1	-	TRBJ2-3	12	many	CSVNSGTDTQYF	TGCAGCGTTAACTCAGGCACAGATACGCAGTATTTT
TRBV20-1	-	TRBJ1-4	11	many	CSASPDEKLFF	TGCAGTGCTTCGCCCGATGAAAAACTGTTTTTT
TRBV10-3	TRBD2	TRBJ2-1	16	few	CAISSSDGRGLSEQFF	TGTGCCATCAGCTCCTCGGACGGGAGGGGCCTCAGTGAGCAGTTCTTC
TRBV5-1	-	TRBJ2-3	15	many	CASSLEGQGWATQYF	TGCGCCAGCAGCTTGGAGGGCCAGGGGTGGGCTACGCAGTATTTT
TRBV24-1	TRBD2	TRBJ2-3	17	many	CATSDPLALVGADTQYF	TGTGCCACCAGTGATCCACTAGCGCTCGTTGGAGCAGATACGCAGTATTTT
TRBV7-9	TRBD1	TRBJ1-1	16	many	CASSFLFPTGVLLAFF	TGTGCCAGCAGCTTTCTATTTCCCACAGGGGTCTTGCTTGCTTTCTTT
TRBV9	-	TRBJ1-1	15	many	CASSVGGLGVTEAFF	TGTGCCAGCAGCGTAGGGGGGTTAGGGGTTACTGAAGCTTTCTTT
TRBV7-6	TRBD1	TRBJ1-2	16	many	CASSLAPGTGSYGYTF	TGTGCCAGCAGCTTAGCTCCTGGGACAGGGTCGTATGGCTACACCTTC
TRBV7-8	-	TRBJ1-6	16	many	CASSLEGPINGSPLHF	TGTGCCAGCAGCTTAGAAGGACCGATAAACGGCTCACCCCTCCACTTT
TRBV11-1	-	TRBJ1-6	13	few	CASSKTVNSPLHF	TGTGCCAGCAGCAAGACAGTAAATTCACCCCTCCACTTT
TRBV5-6	-	TRBJ2-3	16	many	CASSLLRGARTDTQYF	TGTGCCAGCAGCTTGTTGAGGGGGGCTAGAACAGATACGCAGTATTTT
TRBV7-8	TRBD2	TRBJ2-3	16	many	CASSLVGLAGPDTQYF	TGTGCCAGCAGCTTAGTAGGACTAGCGGGTCCAGATACGCAGTATTTT
TRBV9	-	TRBJ1-1	15	few	CASSSIQGLGTEAFF	TGTGCCAGCAGCTCAATTCAGGGGCTGGGCACTGAAGCTTTCTTT
TRBV29-1	TRBD1	TRBJ2-5	13	few	CRDPPGTEETQYF	TGCAGAGATCCTCCCGGGACAGAAGAGACCCAGTACTTC
TRBV4-3	-	TRBJ2-7	14	-	CASSQDSYTYEQYF	TGCGCCAGCAGCCAAGACAGTTATACCTACGAGCAGTACTTC
TRBV6-6	-	TRBJ2-7	16	-	CASSGGGTDRAGEQYF	TGTGCCAGCAGTGGGGGGGGGACAGACAGGGCTGGCGAGCAGTACTTC
TRBV12-3/TRBV12-4	TRBD1	TRBJ2-7	13	-	CASRPRGIFEQYF	TGTGCCAGCAGGCCCAGGGGGATCTTTGAGCAGTACTTC